This TCR beta chain was obtained from a study of cytotoxic CD8 clonotypes in ibrutinib-treated CLL. Study results and caveats: On treatment, the uncommon public clonotypes contracted or remained stable.

Extraction of around 2 micrograms of genomic DNA from cryopreserved PBMCs supplied material for TCR beta libraries. This CDR3 comprises 14 residues. Germline loops: CDR1 LNHDA, CDR2 SQIVND (reference sequence). Trimming pared 0 bases from V and 4 bases from J, leaving 10 bases between. Sequencing was performed with immunoSEQ multiplex PCR; in TCRdb, only in-frame clones are kept and a portion is missing. The table records approximately 320,000 clones, about 64% of them present only once. On this clone: The antigen is unknown.

This sample comprised PBMCs, obtained after 36 months of ibrutinib treatment. This sequence joins TRBV19 and TRBJ2-7; no reliable D call. This TCR derives from a human donor with chronic lymphocytic leukemia. The CDR3: CASSIDTDPYEQYF. CDR3 DNA sequence: TGTGCCAGTAGTATAGACACGGACCCTTACGAGCAGTACTTC.